This is a list of T cell receptor beta chains from one sample in a study of blood T cells in healthy people across ages. Each CDR3 protein gets one entry after TCRdb re-called the 5' RACE reads with MiXCR. The data hold 980,000 or so distinct CDR3 sequences, with about 48% observed a single time. The specimen was blood. The source of these receptors is a man younger than 40 in good health. Each CDR3 is given with its conserved first and last residue. Each record gives: J gene, clone size, D gene, V gene, CDR3 DNA, CDR3 protein. The D gene is left open where the match is weak. Size is stated for part of the rows, as once, few or many counts, or as a class when the clone is expanded.

J gene: TRBJ2-7; clone size: .; D gene: .; V gene: TRBV7-9; CDR3 DNA: TGTGCCAGCAGCTTAGGCTCAAACCCTAACGAGCAGTACTTC; CDR3 protein: CASSLGSNPNEQYF
J gene: TRBJ2-7; clone size: few; D gene: TRBD2; V gene: TRBV10-3; CDR3 DNA: TGTGCCATCAAGCGATCTCTAGCGGGGGGGCCCATCGAGCAGTACTTC; CDR3 protein: CAIKRSLAGGPIEQYF
J gene: TRBJ2-1; clone size: few; D gene: .; V gene: TRBV11-3; CDR3 DNA: TGTGCCAGCAGCTTACCGGGTTCCAATGAGCAGTTCTTC; CDR3 protein: CASSLPGSNEQFF
J gene: TRBJ2-1; clone size: .; D gene: TRBD2; V gene: TRBV4-1; CDR3 DNA: TGCGCCAGCAGCCAAGGCGGGGGGCTCTACAATGAGCAGTTCTTC; CDR3 protein: CASSQGGGLYNEQFF
J gene: TRBJ2-7; clone size: .; D gene: .; V gene: TRBV6-2/TRBV6-3; CDR3 DNA: TGTGCCAGCAGCCTGGACAGTTCCCGCTACGAGCAGTACTTC; CDR3 protein: CASSLDSSRYEQYF
J gene: TRBJ1-6; clone size: .; D gene: .; V gene: TRBV20-1; CDR3 DNA: TGCAGTGCTAGAGGAAGGTCCACCAGCTCCTATAATTCACCCCTCCACTTT; CDR3 protein: CSARGRSTSSYNSPLHF
J gene: TRBJ2-3; clone size: few; D gene: TRBD2; V gene: TRBV4-1; CDR3 DNA: TGCGCCAGCAGCCAAGAAGGATGGAGCGGGGGGACCGGAGATACGCAGTATTTT; CDR3 protein: CASSQEGWSGGTGDTQYF
J gene: TRBJ2-7; clone size: .; D gene: .; V gene: TRBV27; CDR3 DNA: TGTGCCAGCAGTTATGGGGAGCTCTACGAGCAGTACTTC; CDR3 protein: CASSYGELYEQYF
J gene: TRBJ1-2; clone size: few; D gene: .; V gene: TRBV6-5; CDR3 DNA: TGTGCCAGCAGTGACTCAAGCAGGGACGGCTACACCTTC; CDR3 protein: CASSDSSRDGYTF
J gene: TRBJ2-7; clone size: .; D gene: TRBD1; V gene: TRBV7-9; CDR3 DNA: TGTGCCAACAGCTCGCCGGGACAGATATACGAGCAGTACTTC; CDR3 protein: CANSSPGQIYEQYF
J gene: TRBJ1-6; clone size: .; D gene: TRBD1; V gene: TRBV3-1; CDR3 DNA: TGTGCCAGCAGCAAAGGAAACAGGGGAGAGAGGAATTCACCCCTCCACTTT; CDR3 protein: CASSKGNRGERNSPLHF
J gene: TRBJ2-3; clone size: .; D gene: TRBD2; V gene: TRBV27; CDR3 DNA: TGTGCCAGCAGTCCTCCGGGACTAGCGGGTTTCACAGATACGCAGTATTTT; CDR3 protein: CASSPPGLAGFTDTQYF
J gene: TRBJ2-3; clone size: .; D gene: TRBD2; V gene: TRBV20-1; CDR3 DNA: TGCAGTGCTAGTAGGGCGGGGCGGGGGGGCGTCGGCGCAGATACGCAGTATTTT; CDR3 protein: CSASRAGRGGVGADTQYF
J gene: TRBJ2-5; clone size: few; D gene: .; V gene: TRBV12-3/TRBV12-4; CDR3 DNA: TGTGCCAGCAGTCCCTACGACCCCTTTTGGGAGACCCAGTACTTC; CDR3 protein: CASSPYDPFWETQYF
J gene: TRBJ2-1; clone size: .; D gene: .; V gene: TRBV3-1; CDR3 DNA: TGTGCCAGCGCGACGGCGGCCGAGCAGTTCTTC; CDR3 protein: CASATAAEQFF
J gene: TRBJ2-3; clone size: .; D gene: .; V gene: TRBV6-5; CDR3 DNA: TGTGCCAGCAGTTACTGGCAGGGTGCAGATACGCAGTATTTT; CDR3 protein: CASSYWQGADTQYF
J gene: TRBJ2-1; clone size: few; D gene: .; V gene: TRBV3-1; CDR3 DNA: TGTGCCAGCAGCCAAGATGAGGGCGTCTCGGGGATAATGGGGAATGAGCAGTTCTTC; CDR3 protein: CASSQDEGVSGIMGNEQFF
J gene: TRBJ2-1; clone size: .; D gene: TRBD2; V gene: TRBV20-1; CDR3 DNA: TGCAGTGCAGGGACTAGCGGTACCTCCTACAATGAGCAGTTCTTC; CDR3 protein: CSAGTSGTSYNEQFF
J gene: TRBJ2-7; clone size: .; D gene: .; V gene: TRBV24-1; CDR3 DNA: TGTGCCACCAGTGATTCTACACACTCCTACGAGCAGTACTTC; CDR3 protein: CATSDSTHSYEQYF
J gene: TRBJ2-3; clone size: few; D gene: .; V gene: TRBV10-3; CDR3 DNA: TGTGCCATCAGTGAGTCCGGGGGCACAGATACGCAGTATTTT; CDR3 protein: CAISESGGTDTQYF